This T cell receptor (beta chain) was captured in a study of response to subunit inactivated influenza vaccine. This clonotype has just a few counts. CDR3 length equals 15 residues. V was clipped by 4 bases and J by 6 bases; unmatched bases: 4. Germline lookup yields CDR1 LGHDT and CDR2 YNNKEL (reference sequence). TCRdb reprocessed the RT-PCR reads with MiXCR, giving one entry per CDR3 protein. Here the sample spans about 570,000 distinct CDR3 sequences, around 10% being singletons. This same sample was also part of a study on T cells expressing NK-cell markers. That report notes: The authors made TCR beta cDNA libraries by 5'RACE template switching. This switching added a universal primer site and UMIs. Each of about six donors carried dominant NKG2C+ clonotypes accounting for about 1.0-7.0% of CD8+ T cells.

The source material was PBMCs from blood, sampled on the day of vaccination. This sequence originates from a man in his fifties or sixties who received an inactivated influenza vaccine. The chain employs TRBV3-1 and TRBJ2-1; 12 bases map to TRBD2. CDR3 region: CASSLQTSGSNEQFF. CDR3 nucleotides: TGTGCCAGCAGCCTCCAGACTAGCGGGAGCAATGAGCAGTTCTTC.